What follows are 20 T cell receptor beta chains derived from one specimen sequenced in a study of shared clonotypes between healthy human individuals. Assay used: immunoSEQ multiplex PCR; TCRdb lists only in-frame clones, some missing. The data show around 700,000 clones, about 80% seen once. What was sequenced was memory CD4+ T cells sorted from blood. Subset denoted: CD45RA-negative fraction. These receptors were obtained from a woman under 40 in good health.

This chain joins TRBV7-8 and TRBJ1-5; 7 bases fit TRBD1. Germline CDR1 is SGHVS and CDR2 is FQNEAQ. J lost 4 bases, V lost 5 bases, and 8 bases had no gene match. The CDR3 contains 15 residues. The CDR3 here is CASSLGGDRNQPQHF. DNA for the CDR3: TGTGCCAGCAGCCTAGGCGGGGACAGAAATCAGCCCCAGCATTTT.

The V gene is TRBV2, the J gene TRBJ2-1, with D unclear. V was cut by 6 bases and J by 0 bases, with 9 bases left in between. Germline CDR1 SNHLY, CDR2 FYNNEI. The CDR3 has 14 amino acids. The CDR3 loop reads CASREPRSYNEQFF. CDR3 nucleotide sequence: TGTGCCAGCAGGGAGCCCCGCTCCTACAATGAGCAGTTCTTC.

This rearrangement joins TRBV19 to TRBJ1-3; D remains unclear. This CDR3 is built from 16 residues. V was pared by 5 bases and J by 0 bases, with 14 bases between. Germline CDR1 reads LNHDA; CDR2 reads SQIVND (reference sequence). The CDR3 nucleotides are TGTGCCAGTAGTTCCAATCCTCGGATCTCTGGAAACACCATATATTTT. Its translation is CASSSNPRISGNTIYF.

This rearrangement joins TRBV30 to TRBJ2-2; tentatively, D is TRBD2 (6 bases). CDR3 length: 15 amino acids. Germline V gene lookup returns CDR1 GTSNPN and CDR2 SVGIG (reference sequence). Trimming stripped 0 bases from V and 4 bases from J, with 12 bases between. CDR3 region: CAWSVAGRSTGELFF. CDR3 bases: TGTGCCTGGAGTGTGGCGGGAAGGAGCACCGGGGAGCTGTTTTTT.

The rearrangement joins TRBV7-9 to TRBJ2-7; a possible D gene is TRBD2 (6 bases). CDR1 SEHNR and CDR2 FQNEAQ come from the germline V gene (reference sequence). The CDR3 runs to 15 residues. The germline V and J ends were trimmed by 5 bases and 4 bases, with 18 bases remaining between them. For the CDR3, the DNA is TGTGCCAGCAGCCCAGTTACGTCCGGACTATACGAGCAGTACTTC. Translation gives CASSPVTSGLYEQYF.

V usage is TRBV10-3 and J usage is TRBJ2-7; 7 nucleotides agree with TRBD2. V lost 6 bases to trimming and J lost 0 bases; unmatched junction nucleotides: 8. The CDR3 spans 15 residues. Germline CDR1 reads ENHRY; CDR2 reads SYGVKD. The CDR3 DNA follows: TGTGCCATCAGGTCGTCAACGGGAGGCTCCTACGAGCAGTACTTC. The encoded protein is CAIRSSTGGSYEQYF.

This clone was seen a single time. CDR3 coding DNA: TGTGCCAGCAGGGTGGGAGCGGGATACGAGCAGTACTTC. It codes for CASRVGAGYEQYF. The rearrangement joins TRBV28 to TRBJ2-7; 7 nucleotides agree with TRBD2. Germline V gives CDR1 MDHEN, CDR2 SYDVKM. The length of the CDR3 is 13 residues. J gave up 4 bases and V 6 bases, and 6 bases lay outside the gene matches. Drawing the rest from reference TRBV28 and TRBJ2-7, the complete variable domain is DVKVTQSSRYLVKRTGEKVFLECVQDMDHENMFWYRQDPGLGLRLIYFSYDVKMKEKGDIPEGYSVSREKKERFSLILESASTNQTSMYLCASRVGAGYEQYFGPGTRLTVT.

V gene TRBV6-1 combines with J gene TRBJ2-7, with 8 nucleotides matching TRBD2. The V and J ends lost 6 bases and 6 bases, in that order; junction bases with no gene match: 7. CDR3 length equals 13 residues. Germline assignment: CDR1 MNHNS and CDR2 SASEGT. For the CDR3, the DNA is TGTGCCAGCAGGGGAGCGGGAGTTAGCGAGCAGTACTTC. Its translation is CASRGAGVSEQYF.

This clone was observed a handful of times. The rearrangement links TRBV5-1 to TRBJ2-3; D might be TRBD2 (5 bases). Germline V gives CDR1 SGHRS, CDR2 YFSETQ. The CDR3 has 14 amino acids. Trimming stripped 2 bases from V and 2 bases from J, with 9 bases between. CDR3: CASSLAENTDTQYF. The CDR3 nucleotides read TGCGCCAGCAGCTTAGCGGAGAACACAGATACGCAGTATTTT.

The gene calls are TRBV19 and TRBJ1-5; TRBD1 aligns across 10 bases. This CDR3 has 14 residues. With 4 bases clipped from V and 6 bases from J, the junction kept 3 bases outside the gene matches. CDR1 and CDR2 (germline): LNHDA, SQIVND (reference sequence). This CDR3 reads CASSTTGGVQPQHF. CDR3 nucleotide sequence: TGTGCCAGTAGTACGACAGGGGGCGTTCAGCCCCAGCATTTT.

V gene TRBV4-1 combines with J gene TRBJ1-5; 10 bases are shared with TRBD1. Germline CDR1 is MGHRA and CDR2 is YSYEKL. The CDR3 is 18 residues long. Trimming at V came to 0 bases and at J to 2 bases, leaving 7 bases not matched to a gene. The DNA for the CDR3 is TGCGCCAGCAGCCAAGATCAGGGGACAGGGGATGGCAATCAGCCCCAGCATTTT. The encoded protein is CASSQDQGTGDGNQPQHF.

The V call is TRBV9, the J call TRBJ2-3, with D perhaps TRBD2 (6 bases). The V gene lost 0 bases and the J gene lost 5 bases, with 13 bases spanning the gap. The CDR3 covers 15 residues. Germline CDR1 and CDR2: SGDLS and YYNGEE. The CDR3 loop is CASSVAGVPKDTQYF. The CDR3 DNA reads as TGTGCCAGCAGCGTAGCGGGAGTTCCTAAAGATACGCAGTATTTT.

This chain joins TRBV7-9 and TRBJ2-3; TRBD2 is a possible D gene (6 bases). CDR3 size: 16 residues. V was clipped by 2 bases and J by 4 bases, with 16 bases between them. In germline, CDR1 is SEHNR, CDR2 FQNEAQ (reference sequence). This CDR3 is CASSLMAGFGADTQYF. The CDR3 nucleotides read TGTGCCAGCAGCTTAATGGCGGGGTTTGGGGCAGATACGCAGTATTTT.

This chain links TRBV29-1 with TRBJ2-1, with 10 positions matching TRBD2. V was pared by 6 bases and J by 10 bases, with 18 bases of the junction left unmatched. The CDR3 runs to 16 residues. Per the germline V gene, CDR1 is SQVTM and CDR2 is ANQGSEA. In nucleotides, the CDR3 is TGCAGCGTGGTCAGGGGCGGGAGCGGGAGGGCCGAGGAGCAGTTCTTC. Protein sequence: CSVVRGGSGRAEEQFF.

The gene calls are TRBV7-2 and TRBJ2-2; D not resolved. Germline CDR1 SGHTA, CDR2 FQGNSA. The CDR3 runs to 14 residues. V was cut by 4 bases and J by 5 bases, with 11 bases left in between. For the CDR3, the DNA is TGTGCCAGCAGCTCGCGCCGAACAACCGGGGAGCTGTTTTTT. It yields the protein CASSSRRTTGELFF.

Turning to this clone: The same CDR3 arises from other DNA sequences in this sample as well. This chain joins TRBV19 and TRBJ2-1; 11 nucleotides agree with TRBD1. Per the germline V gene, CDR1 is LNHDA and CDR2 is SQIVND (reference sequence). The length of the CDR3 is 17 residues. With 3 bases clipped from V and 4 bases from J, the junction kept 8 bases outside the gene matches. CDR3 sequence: CASSIDTGTGGYNEQFF. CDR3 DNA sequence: TGTGCCAGTAGTATTGACACCGGGACAGGGGGTTACAATGAGCAGTTCTTC. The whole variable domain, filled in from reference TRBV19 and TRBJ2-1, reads DGGITQSPKYLFRKEGQNVTLSCEQNLNHDAMYWYRQDPGQGLRLIYYSQIVNDFQKGDIAEGYSVSREKKESFPLTVTSAQKNPTAFYLCASSIDTGTGGYNEQFFGPGTRLTVL.

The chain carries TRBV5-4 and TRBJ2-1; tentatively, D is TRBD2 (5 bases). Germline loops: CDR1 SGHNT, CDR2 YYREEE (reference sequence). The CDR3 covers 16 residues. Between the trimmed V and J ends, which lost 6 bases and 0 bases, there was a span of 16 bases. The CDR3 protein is CASNDIEGSSYNEQFF. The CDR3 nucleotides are TGTGCCAGCAACGATATCGAAGGGAGCTCCTACAATGAGCAGTTCTTC.

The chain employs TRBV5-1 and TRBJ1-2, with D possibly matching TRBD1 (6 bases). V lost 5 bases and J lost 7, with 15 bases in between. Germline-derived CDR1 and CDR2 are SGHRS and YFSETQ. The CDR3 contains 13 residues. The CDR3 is CASSSGGAGGYTF. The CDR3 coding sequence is TGCGCCAGCAGTTCGGGGGGCGCCGGTGGCTACACCTTC.

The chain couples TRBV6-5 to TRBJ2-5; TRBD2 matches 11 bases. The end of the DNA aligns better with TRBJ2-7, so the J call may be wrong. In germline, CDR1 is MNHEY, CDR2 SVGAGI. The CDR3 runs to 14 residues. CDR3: CAIRTSGSFHEQYF. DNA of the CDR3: TGTGCCATTCGGACTAGCGGGTCTTTCCACGAGCAGTACTTC.

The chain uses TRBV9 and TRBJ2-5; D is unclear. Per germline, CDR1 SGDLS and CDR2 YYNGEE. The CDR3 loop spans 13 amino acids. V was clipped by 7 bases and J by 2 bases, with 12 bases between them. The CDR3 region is CASARASQETQYF. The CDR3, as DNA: TGTGCCAGCGCGCGAGCTTCTCAAGAGACCCAGTACTTC.